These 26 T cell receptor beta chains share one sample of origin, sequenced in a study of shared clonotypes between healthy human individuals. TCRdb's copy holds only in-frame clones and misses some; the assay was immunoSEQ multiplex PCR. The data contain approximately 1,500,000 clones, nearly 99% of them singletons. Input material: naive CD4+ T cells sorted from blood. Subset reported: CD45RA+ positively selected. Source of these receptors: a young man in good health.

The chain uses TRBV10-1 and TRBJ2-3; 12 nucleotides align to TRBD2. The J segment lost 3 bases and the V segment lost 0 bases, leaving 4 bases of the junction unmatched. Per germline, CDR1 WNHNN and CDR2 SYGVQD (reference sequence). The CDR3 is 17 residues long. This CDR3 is CASSESTSGSGTDTQYF. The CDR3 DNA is TGCGCCAGCAGTGAGTCGACTAGCGGGAGTGGTACAGATACGCAGTATTTT.

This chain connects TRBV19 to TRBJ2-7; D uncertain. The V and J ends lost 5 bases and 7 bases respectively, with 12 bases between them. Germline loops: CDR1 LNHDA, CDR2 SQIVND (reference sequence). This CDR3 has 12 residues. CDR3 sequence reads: CASSAGVWEQYF. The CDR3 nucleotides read TGTGCCAGTAGTGCTGGGGTTTGGGAGCAGTACTTC.

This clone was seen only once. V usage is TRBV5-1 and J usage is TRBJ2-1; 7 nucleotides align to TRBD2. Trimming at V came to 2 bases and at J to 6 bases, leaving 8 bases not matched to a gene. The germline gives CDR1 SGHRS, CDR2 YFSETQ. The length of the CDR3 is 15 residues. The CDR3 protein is CASSFGEIAGNEQFF. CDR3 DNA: TGCGCCAGCAGCTTTGGTGAGATAGCGGGCAATGAGCAGTTCTTC.

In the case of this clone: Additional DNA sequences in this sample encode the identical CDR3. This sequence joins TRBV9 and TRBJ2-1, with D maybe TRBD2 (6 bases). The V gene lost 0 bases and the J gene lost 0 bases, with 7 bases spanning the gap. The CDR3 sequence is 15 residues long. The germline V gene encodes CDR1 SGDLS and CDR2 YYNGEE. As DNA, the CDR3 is TGTGCCAGCAGCGTAGTCGGGAGCTCCTACAATGAGCAGTTCTTC. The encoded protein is CASSVVGSSYNEQFF.

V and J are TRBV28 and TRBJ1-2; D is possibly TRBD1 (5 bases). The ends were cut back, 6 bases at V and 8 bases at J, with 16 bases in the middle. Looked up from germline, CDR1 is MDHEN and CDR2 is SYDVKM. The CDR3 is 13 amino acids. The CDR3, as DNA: TGTGCCAGCAGCCGGACACCGTTCAGCGGCTACACCTTC. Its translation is CASSRTPFSGYTF.

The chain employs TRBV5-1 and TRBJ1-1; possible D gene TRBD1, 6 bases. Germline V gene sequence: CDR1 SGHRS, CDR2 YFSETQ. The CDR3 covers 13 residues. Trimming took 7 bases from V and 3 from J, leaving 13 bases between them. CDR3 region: CASHHREDTEAFF. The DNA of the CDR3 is TGCGCCAGCCACCACAGGGAGGACACTGAAGCTTTCTTT.

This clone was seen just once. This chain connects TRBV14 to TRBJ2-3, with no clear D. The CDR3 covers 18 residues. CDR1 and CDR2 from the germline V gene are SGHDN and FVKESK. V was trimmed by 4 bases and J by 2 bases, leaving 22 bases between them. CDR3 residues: CASSRPRSPLSPTDTQYF. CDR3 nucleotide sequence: TGTGCCAGCAGCCGCCCCCGGTCCCCCCTGAGCCCCACAGATACGCAGTATTTT.

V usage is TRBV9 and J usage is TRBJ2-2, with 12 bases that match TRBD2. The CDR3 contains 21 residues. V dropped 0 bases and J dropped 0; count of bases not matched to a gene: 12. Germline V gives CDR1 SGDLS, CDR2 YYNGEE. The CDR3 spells CASSVAIGRLAGGPNTGELFF. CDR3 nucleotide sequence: TGTGCCAGCAGCGTAGCTATCGGGCGCCTAGCGGGAGGGCCGAACACCGGGGAGCTGTTTTTT.

CDR3 amino acids: CASSLDSLTDTQYF. For the CDR3, the DNA is TGCGCCAGCAGCTTGGATTCCCTCACAGATACGCAGTATTTT. The chain links TRBV5-1 to TRBJ2-3, with D hard to call. The CDR3 is made up of 14 amino acids. V lost 0 bases and J lost 2, with 7 bases in between. Germline CDR1 SGHRS, CDR2 YFSETQ.

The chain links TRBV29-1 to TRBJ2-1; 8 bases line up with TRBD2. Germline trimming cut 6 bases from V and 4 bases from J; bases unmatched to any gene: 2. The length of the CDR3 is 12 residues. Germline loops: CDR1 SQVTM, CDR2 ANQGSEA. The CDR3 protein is CSVSSGYNEQFF. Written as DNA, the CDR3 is TGCAGCGTCTCTAGCGGGTACAATGAGCAGTTCTTC.

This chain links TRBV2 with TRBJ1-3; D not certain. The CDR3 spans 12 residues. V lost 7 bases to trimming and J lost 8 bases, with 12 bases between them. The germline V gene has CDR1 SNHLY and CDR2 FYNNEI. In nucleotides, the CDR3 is TGTGCCAGCACCTCTACGACCCACACCATATATTTT. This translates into CASTSTTHTIYF. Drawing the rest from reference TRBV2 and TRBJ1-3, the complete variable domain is EPEVTQTPSHQVTQMGQEVILRCVPISNHLYFYWYRQILGQKVEFLVSFYNNEISEKSEIFDDQFSVERPDGSNFTLKIRSTKLEDSAMYFCASTSTTHTIYFGEGSWLTVV.

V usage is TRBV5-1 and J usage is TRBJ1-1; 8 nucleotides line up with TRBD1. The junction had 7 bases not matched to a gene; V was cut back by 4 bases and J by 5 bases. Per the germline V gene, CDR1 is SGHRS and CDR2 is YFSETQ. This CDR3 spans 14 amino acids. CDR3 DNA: TGCGCCAGCAGCACCGGACAGGGAGGAACTGAAGCTTTCTTT. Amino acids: CASSTGQGGTEAFF.

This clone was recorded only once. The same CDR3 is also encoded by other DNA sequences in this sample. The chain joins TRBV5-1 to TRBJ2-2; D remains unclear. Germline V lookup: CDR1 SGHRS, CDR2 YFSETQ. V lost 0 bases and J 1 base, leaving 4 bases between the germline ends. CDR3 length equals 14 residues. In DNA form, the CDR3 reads TGCGCCAGCAGCTTGGTACAGAACACCGGGGAGCTGTTTTTT. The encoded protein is CASSLVQNTGELFF.

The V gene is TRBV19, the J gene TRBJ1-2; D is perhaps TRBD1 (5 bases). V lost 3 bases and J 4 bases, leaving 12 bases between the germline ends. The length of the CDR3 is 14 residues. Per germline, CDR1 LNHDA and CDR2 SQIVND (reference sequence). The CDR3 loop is CASSMLGTSYGYTF. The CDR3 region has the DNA TGTGCCAGTAGTATGTTGGGGACGAGCTATGGCTACACCTTC.

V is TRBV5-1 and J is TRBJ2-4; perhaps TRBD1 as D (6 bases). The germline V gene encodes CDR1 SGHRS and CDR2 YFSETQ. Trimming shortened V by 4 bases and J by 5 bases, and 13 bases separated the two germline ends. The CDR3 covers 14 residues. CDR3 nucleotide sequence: TGCGCCAGCAGCGATGTGCAGGGGCAAAACATTCAGTACTTC. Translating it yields CASSDVQGQNIQYF.

CDR3 coding DNA: TGTGCCAGCTCACCTCCCGGGACTAGTCGCTACGAGCAGTACTTC. This translates into CASSPPGTSRYEQYF. V and J are TRBV18 and TRBJ2-7; 8 positions match TRBD2. This CDR3 has 15 residues. The V and J ends lost 3 bases and 3 bases, in that order; junction bases with no gene match: 7. Germline V gene lookup returns CDR1 KGHSH and CDR2 LQKENI.

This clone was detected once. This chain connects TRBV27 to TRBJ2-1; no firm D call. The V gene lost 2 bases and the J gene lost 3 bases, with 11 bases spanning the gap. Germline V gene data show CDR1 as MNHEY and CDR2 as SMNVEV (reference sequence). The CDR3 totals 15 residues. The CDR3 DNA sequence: TGTGCCAGCAGTTTACGCTACTGGGGCTACAATGAGCAGTTCTTC. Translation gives CASSLRYWGYNEQFF.

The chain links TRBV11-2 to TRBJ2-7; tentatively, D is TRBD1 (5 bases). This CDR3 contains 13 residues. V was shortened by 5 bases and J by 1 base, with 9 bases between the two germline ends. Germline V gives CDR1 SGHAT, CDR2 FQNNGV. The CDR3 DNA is TGTGCCAGCAGCACTGGACATTCCTACGAGCAGTACTTC. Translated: CASSTGHSYEQYF.

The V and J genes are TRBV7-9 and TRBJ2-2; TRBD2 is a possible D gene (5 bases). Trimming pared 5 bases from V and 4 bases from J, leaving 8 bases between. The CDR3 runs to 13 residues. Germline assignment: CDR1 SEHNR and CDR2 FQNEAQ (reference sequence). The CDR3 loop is CASSRTSTGELFF. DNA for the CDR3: TGTGCCAGCAGCAGGACTTCCACCGGGGAGCTGTTTTTT.

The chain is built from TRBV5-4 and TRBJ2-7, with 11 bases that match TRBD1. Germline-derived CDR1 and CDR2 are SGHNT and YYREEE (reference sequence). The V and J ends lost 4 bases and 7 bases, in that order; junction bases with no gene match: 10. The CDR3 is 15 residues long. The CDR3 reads CASSASGTGGREQYF. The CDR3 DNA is TGTGCCAGCAGCGCCTCCGGGACAGGGGGTCGGGAGCAGTACTTC.

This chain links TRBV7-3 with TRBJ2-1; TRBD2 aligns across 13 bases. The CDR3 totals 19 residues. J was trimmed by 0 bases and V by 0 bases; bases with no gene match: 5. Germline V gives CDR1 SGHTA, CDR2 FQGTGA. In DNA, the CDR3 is TGTGCCAGCAGCTTAACGGGACTAGCGGGATCAAGCTCCTACAATGAGCAGTTCTTC. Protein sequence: CASSLTGLAGSSSYNEQFF.

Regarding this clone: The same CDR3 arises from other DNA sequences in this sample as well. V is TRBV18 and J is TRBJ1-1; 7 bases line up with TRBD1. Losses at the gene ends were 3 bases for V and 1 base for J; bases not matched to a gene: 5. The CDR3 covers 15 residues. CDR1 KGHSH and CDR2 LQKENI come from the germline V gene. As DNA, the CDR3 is TGTGCCAGCTCACCGCTGGGACAGACGAACACTGAAGCTTTCTTT. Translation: CASSPLGQTNTEAFF.

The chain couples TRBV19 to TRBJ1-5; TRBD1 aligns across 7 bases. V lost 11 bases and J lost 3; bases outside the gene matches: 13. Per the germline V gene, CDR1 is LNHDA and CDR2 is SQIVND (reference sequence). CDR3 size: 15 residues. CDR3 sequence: CAAHPGGTDNQPQHF. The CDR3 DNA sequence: TGTGCCGCTCATCCTGGGGGGACAGACAATCAGCCCCAGCATTTT.

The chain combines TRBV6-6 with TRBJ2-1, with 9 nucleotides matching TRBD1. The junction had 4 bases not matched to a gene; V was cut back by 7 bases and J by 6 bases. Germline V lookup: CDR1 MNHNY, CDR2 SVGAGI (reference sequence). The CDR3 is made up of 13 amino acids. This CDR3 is CASTPTGGNEQFF. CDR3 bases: TGTGCCAGCACCCCGACAGGGGGCAATGAGCAGTTCTTC.

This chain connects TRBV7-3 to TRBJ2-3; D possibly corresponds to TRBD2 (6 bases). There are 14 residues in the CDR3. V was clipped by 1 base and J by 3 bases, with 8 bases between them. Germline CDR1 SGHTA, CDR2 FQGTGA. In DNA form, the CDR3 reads TGTGCCAGCAGCTTAAGTGGGACTACAGATACGCAGTATTTT. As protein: CASSLSGTTDTQYF. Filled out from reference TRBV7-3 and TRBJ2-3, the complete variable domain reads GAGVSQTPSNKVTEKGKYVELRCDPISGHTALYWYRQSLGQGPEFLIYFQGTGAADDSGLPNDRFFAVRPEGSVSTLKIQRTERGDSAVYLCASSLSGTTDTQYFGPGTRLTVL.

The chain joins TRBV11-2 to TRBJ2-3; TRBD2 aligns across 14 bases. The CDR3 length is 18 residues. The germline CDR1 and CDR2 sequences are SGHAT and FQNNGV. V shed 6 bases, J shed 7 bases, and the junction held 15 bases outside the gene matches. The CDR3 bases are TGTGCCAGCAGTTCGACTAGCGGGAGGGCTATAGACATCCATACGCAGTATTTT. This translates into CASSSTSGRAIDIHTQYF.